Sequencing of this T cell receptor beta chain was carried out in a study of cytomegalovirus exposure and HLA in healthy donors. As regards this clone: As yet, its antigen is unknown.

Germline CDR1 reads SGHKS; CDR2 reads YYEKEE (reference sequence). The CDR3 has 13 residues. The V and J ends lost 6 bases and 1 base respectively, with 10 bases between them. Study results and limitations: V- and J-gene trimming in TCR beta was tied to a missense DCLRE1C variant by an analysis performed later. Cytomegalovirus association was assigned to approximately 180 TCR beta chains. Most of the TCR beta V segments (in an earlier analysis) were productive either about 87% or about 30% of the time.

PCR involved 60 Vbeta and 13 Jbeta primers. The protocol was immunoSEQ multiplex PCR, while the TCRdb copy is restricted to in-frame clones and leaves out a portion. The specimen's table records 40,000 or so clones. This clonotype was sampled from a young woman in good health and CMV-seropositive. Sequenced material: PBMCs. The J gene is TRBJ1-1, the V gene TRBV5-5, with no clear D. The DNA for the CDR3 is TGTGCCAGCACCCCCCACACGAACACTGAAGCTTTCTTT. Translated, it gives CASTPHTNTEAFF. Drawing the rest from reference TRBV5-5 and TRBJ1-1, the complete variable domain is DAGVTQSPTHLIKTRGQQVTLRCSPISGHKSVSWYQQVLGQGPQFIFQYYEKEERGRGNFPDRFSARQFPNYSSELNVNALLLGDSALYLCASTPHTNTEAFFGQGTRLTVV.